The source of this TCR beta chain is a study of identical twins. Unique molecular identifiers were present on the cDNA, and a universal primer site came from template switching. TCRdb itself ran the 5' RACE reads through MiXCR, one entry per CDR3 protein. The profile shows roughly 470,000 distinct CDR3 sequences, 13% to 15% of them singletons. Donors uniformly comprised healthy Caucasians. Study conclusions and caveats: The study found weaker excess twin sharing in beta out-of-frame sequences.

The V gene lost 4 bases and the J gene lost 5 bases, with 14 bases spanning the gap. The CDR3 has 15 residues. From germline, CDR1 is SGHTA and CDR2 FQGNSA. This clonotype has a handful of counts. Its antigen is currently unknown. The same data also contributed to another study, on yellow fever vaccine responses in identical twins.

The source of this sequence is a young woman in good health. What was sequenced was CD4+ T cells sorted from blood. The chain is built from TRBV7-2 and TRBJ2-2; D tentatively fits TRBD1 or TRBD2 (6 bases each). The CDR3 DNA sequence: TGTGCCAGCAGCTCAAGGCCGGGGGCGACCGGGGAGCTGTTTTTT. It codes for CASSSRPGATGELFF.